This T cell receptor (beta chain) was recorded in a study of blood T cell repertoires in COVID-19. Turning to the study itself: Some COVID-19 samples were acute and others convalescent; all came from the United States, Italy and Spain. The cDNA or gDNA used as material had been derived from T cells, B-cell-depleted T cells, or PBMCs.

Original data processing: Estimation of nucleated cell counts relied on the amplification of reference gene primers. Libraries were prepared by immunoSEQ multiplex PCR; TCRdb keeps only in-frame clonotypes and omits some of them. The V and J calls and clone size come from that table; D and trimming were worked out from the DNA. The table includes tens of thousands of clones, roughly 90% detected once. This clone showed up just once. Germline V gives CDR1 MNHNS, CDR2 SASEGT. The CDR3 contains 16 residues. V shed 2 bases, J shed 2 bases, and the junction held 6 bases outside the gene matches. Sample: peripheral blood. The genes are TRBV6-1 and TRBJ1-5; TRBD1 matches at 7 bases. The clonotype comes from a man aged 45 to 65 with acute or convalescent COVID-19. In nucleotides, the CDR3 is TGTGCCAGCAGTGAACAGGGGGGCCAAGGCAATCAGCCCCAGCATTTT. The encoded protein is CASSEQGGQGNQPQHF.